The rows below give T cell receptor beta chains drawn from one sample of a study of blood T cell repertoires in COVID-19. The table came from immunoSEQ multiplex PCR; TCRdb's copy has only in-frame clones and leaves some out. Of roughly 160,000 clones listed, roughly 84% were seen once; the top ten hold 10% to 13%. The sequencing sample was made of peripheral blood. Source of these receptors: a woman aged 80 or older with active or convalescent COVID-19. The CDR3 runs from the conserved cysteine through the conserved F or W. The order of the fields is V gene, clone size, J gene, CDR3 length, D gene, CDR3 DNA, CDR3 protein. D genes are given only for firm matches. Clone size is shown for a subset of rows, as once, few, many or a class of expanded clone.

>TRBV20-1|few|TRBJ2-7|14|TRBD2
TGCAGTGCTAGTCGCCCAGCGGGGGGCTACGAGCAGTACTTC
CSASRPAGGYEQYF
>TRBV5-1|few|TRBJ2-5|17|NA
TGCGCCAGCAGCCCGGGGCCGGAGGGGTCCTACCAAGAGACCCAGTACTTC
CASSPGPEGSYQETQYF
>TRBV5-1|NA|TRBJ2-1|16|TRBD2
TGCGCCAGCAACTCGGCCGGGACTAGCGGGACCAATGAGCAGTTCTTC
CASNSAGTSGTNEQFF
>TRBV10-3|NA|TRBJ2-1|16|NA
TGTGCCATCAGTGAGAGAGGCGCTAGCTCCTACAATGAGCAGTTCTTC
CAISERGASSYNEQFF
>TRBV7-9|NA|TRBJ1-1|13|NA
TGTGCCAGCAGCTCCCGACAGGCCCCTGAAGCTTTCTTT
CASSSRQAPEAFF
>TRBV28|NA|TRBJ1-1|12|NA
TGTGCCAGCAGTGAGCGGAAGACTGAAGCTTTCTTT
CASSERKTEAFF
>TRBV11-2|NA|TRBJ2-7|13|NA
TGTGCCAGCAGCCCTTGGATGGGGGCCGAGCAGTACTTC
CASSPWMGAEQYF
>TRBV4-2|NA|TRBJ2-7|15|TRBD1
TGTGCCAGCAGCCCTAGGACAGGCTTATTCCGCGAGCAGTACTTC
CASSPRTGLFREQYF
>TRBV10-3|NA|TRBJ2-7|12|NA
TGTGCCGTACAGGGAGTCAACTACGAGCAGTACTTC
CAVQGVNYEQYF
>TRBV4-1|NA|TRBJ2-7|15|NA
TGCGCCAGCAGCCTCCGGGACTCGAACTCCTACGAGCAGTACTTC
CASSLRDSNSYEQYF
>TRBV7-3|NA|TRBJ2-3|16|TRBD2
TGTGCCAGCAGCCAGACTAGCGGGAGGGACCCAGATACGCAGTATTTT
CASSQTSGRDPDTQYF
>TRBV28|NA|TRBJ2-1|13|NA
TGTGCCAGCAGTTTGAGGTCGGGCAATGAGCAGTTCTTC
CASSLRSGNEQFF
>TRBV28|NA|TRBJ2-1|15|NA
TGTGCCAGCAGTTTCTCCGGACAAGGCCGCAATGAGCAGTTCTTC
CASSFSGQGRNEQFF
>TRBV14|NA|TRBJ2-7|13|NA
TGTGCCAGCAGCCCTGGGGGCTTAGGGCTAGTCCGCTTC
CASSPGGLGLVRF
>TRBV10-1|once|TRBJ2-7|16|TRBD2
TGCGCCAGCAGTGCGAGAAGCGGGGCAAGCTCCTACGAGCAGTACTTC
CASSARSGASSYEQYF
>TRBV6-5|NA|TRBJ1-2|13|NA
TGTGCCAGCAGTCCCAGGGTGGACTATGGCTACACCTTC
CASSPRVDYGYTF
>TRBV5-1|NA|TRBJ2-5|13|NA
TGCGCCAGCAGCTCAGGGGTCGAAGAGACCCAGTACTTC
CASSSGVEETQYF
>TRBV5-1|NA|TRBJ2-5|14|NA
TGCGCCAGCAGCTTGGGATCGGGTGGAGAGACCCAGTACTTC
CASSLGSGGETQYF
>TRBV20-1|NA|TRBJ2-1|10|NA
TGCAGTGCCAGTCGCAATGAGCAGTTCTTC
CSASRNEQFF
>TRBV3-1/TRBV3-2|NA|TRBJ2-1|17|TRBD2
TGTGCCAGCAGCCCCTTCGGACTAGCGAGCTCCTACAATGAGCAGTTCTTC
CASSPFGLASSYNEQFF
>TRBV6-5|NA|TRBJ1-2|12|TRBD1
TGTGCCAGCAGGGGACAGAACTATGGCTACACCTTC
CASRGQNYGYTF
>TRBV30|NA|TRBJ1-2|11|NA
TGTGCCGGTTCAGGGGACTATGGCTACACCTTC
CAGSGDYGYTF
>TRBV7-9|NA|TRBJ1-2|13|TRBD1
TGTGCCAGCAGCTCCGGGACAGACTATGGCTACACCTTC
CASSSGTDYGYTF
>TRBV12-3/TRBV12-4|once|TRBJ1-1|13|NA
TGTGCCAGCAGTGTCTCGACAAGAGCTGAAGCTTTCTTT
CASSVSTRAEAFF
>TRBV3-1/TRBV3-2|NA|TRBJ2-3|15|TRBD2
TGTGCCAGCAGCCATTGGGGGGAGGGCCACGATACGCAGTATTTT
CASSHWGEGHDTQYF
>TRBV10-3|NA|TRBJ1-6|15|TRBD1
TGTGCCATCAGTGGACAGGGGGCGGATAATTCACCCCTCCACTTT
CAISGQGADNSPLHF
>TRBV19|NA|TRBJ2-1|15|TRBD1
TGTGCCAGTAGTATAACCGGGACAGGGAAGAGTGAGCAGTTCTTC
CASSITGTGKSEQFF